The sequence of this TCR beta chain was determined in a study of T cell repertoires in cytomegalovirus infection. The wider study: Recently identified HLA-C-restricted CMV epitopes and well-studied HLA-B-restricted CMV epitopes were used by the study. In public TCR beta signatures, there were indications of both CMV infection and matching HLA type.

MiXCR, run by TCRdb on the reads, gives a single entry per CDR3 protein. The sample holds around 360,000 distinct CDR3 sequences; around a third are singletons and the top ten take roughly 13%. Comments on this clonotype: The antigen is not known.

CDR1 is LNHDA, CDR2 SQIVND, per germline (reference sequence). Trimming shortened V by 7 bases and J by 5 bases, and 6 bases separated the two germline ends. CDR3 length: 11 amino acids. The specimen comprised cultured PBMCs, sampled from culture after CMV antigen stimulation. This chain uses TRBV19 with TRBJ2-1; D ambiguous. This TCR was sampled from a human donor in good health (CMV status not recorded). Some clones in this sample may be carry-over from other donors' samples. This CDR3 reads CASTGDNEQFF. CDR3 DNA sequence: TGTGCCAGTACCGGAGACAATGAGCAGTTCTTC. The full variable domain, in which reference TRBV19 and TRBJ2-1 provide the parts outside the CDR3, is DGGITQSPKYLFRKEGQNVTLSCEQNLNHDAMYWYRQDPGQGLRLIYYSQIVNDFQKGDIAEGYSVSREKKESFPLTVTSAQKNPTAFYLCASTGDNEQFFGPGTRLTVL.